This T cell receptor beta chain was obtained from a study of OX40 agonist ivuxolimab in advanced cancers. Turning to the study itself: It was ivuxolimab, an agonistic anti-OX40 (CD134) antibody, that patients were treated with. Patients undergoing dose escalation presented with hepatocellular carcinoma, melanoma, renal cell or head and neck cancer. Study-level results: Low normalized clonal expansion also occurred in some nonresponding patients. The CD4+ and CD8+ T cells in the blood had expanded clonally by week 6 at 0.1 to 3.0 mg/kg.

J gave up 8 bases and V 3 bases, and 1 base lay outside the gene matches. This CDR3 comprises 13 residues. Germline-derived CDR1 and CDR2 are SGHAT and FQNNGV. Only in-frame clones appear in the TCRdb table, and some are missing; sequencing was by immunoSEQ multiplex PCR. The sample holds 50,000 to 65,000 clones, roughly 82% seen once. As for this clone: Its target is not known.

The chain employs TRBV11-2 and TRBJ1-4, with 9 bases lining up with TRBD1. Sample: CD4+ or CD8+ T cells sorted from blood, taken in a trial of the OX40 agonist ivuxolimab. The receptor's source is an adult with an advanced solid tumor such as melanoma, head and neck, liver or kidney cancer. CDR3 in amino acids: CASSFGQGEKLFF. The DNA of the CDR3 is TGTGCCAGCAGCTTCGGACAGGGGGAAAAACTGTTTTTT. Drawing the rest from reference TRBV11-2 and TRBJ1-4, the complete variable domain is EAGVAQSPRYKIIEKRQSVAFWCNPISGHATLYWYQQILGQGPKLLIQFQNNGVVDDSQLPKDRFSAERLKGVDSTLKIQPAKLEDSAVYLCASSFGQGEKLFFGSGTQLSVL.